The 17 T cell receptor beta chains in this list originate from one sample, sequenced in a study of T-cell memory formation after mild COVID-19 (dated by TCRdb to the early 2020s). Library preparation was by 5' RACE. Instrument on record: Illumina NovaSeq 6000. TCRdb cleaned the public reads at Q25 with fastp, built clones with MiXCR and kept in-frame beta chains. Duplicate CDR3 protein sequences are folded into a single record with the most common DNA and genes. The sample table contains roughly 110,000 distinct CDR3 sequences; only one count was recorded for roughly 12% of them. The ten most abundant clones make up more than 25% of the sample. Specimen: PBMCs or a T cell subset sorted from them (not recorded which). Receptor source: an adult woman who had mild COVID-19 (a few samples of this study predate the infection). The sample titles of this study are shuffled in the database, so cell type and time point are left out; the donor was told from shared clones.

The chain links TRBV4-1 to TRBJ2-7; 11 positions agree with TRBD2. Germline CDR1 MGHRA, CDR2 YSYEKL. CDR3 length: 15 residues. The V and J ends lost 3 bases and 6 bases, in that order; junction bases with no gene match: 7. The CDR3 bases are TGCGCCAGCAGCCAGCCCGGGACTAGCGGCAGCGAGCAGTACTTC. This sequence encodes CASSQPGTSGSEQYF.

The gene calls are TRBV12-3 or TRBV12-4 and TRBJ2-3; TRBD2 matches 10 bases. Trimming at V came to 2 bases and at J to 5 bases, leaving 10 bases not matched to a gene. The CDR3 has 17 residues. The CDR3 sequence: CASSLFFSGGPGDTQYF. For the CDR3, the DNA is TGTGCCAGCAGTTTATTCTTTAGCGGGGGGCCGGGAGATACGCAGTATTTT.

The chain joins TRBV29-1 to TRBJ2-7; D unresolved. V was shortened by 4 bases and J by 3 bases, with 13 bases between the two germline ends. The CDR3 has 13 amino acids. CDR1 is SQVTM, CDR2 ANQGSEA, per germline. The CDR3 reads CSVVKTWNYEQYF. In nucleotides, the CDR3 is TGCAGCGTTGTTAAGACATGGAACTACGAGCAGTACTTC.

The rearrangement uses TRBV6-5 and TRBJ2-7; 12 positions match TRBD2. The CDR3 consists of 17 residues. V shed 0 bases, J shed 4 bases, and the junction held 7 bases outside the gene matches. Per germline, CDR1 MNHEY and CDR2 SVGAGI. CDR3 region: CASSYSGLAGGPYEQYF. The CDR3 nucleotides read TGTGCCAGCAGTTACTCGGGTCTAGCGGGAGGGCCGTACGAGCAGTACTTC.

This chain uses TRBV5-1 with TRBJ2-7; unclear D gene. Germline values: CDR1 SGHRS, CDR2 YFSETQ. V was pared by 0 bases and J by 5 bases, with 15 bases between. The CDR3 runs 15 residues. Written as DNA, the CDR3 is TGCGCCAGCAGCTTGGATTCGGTTCTTCTAAACGAGCAGTACTTC. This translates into CASSLDSVLLNEQYF.

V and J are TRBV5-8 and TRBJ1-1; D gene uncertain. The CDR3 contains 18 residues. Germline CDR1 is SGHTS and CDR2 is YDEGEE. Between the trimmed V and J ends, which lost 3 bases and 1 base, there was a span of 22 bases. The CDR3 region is CASSSQAVLSVKNTEAFF. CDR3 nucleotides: TGTGCCAGCAGCTCGCAAGCCGTTTTATCTGTTAAGAACACTGAAGCTTTCTTT. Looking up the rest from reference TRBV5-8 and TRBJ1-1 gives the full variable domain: EAGVTQSPTHLIKTRGQQATLRCSPISGHTSVYWYQQALGLGLQFLLWYDEGEERNRGNFPPRFSGRQFPNYSSELNVNALELEDSALYLCASSSQAVLSVKNTEAFFGQGTRLTVV.

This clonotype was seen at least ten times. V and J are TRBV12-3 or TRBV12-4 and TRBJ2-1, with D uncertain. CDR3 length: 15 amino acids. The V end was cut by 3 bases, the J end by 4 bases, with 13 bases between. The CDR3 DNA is TGTGCCAGCAGTTTTCCCCCAGGTACATACAATGAGCAGTTCTTC. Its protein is CASSFPPGTYNEQFF.

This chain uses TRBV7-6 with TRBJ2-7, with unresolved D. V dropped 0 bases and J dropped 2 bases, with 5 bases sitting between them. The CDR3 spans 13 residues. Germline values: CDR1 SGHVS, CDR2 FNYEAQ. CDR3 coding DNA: TGTGCCAGCAGCTTAGCGGTTCCCTACGAGCAGTACTTC. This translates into CASSLAVPYEQYF.

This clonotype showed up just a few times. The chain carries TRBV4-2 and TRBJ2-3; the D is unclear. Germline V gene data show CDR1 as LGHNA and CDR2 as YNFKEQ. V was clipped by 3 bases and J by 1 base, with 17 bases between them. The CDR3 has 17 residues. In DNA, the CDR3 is TGTGCCAGCAGCCACAACCCCGTACTGACTCGCACAGATACGCAGTATTTT. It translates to CASSHNPVLTRTDTQYF.

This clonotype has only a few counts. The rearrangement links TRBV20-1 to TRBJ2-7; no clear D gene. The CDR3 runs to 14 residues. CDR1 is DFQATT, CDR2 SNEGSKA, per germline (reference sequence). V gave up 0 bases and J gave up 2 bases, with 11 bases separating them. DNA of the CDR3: TGCAGTGCTAGAGATCGGGCAGAGGCCTACGAGCAGTACTTC. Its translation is CSARDRAEAYEQYF.

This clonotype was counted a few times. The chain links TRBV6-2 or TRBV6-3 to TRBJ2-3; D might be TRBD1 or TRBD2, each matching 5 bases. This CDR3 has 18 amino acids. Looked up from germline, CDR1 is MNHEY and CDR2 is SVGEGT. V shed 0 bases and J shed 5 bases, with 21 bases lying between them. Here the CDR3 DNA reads TGTGCCAGCAGTTACTCGTACCGGGACCCCCGTACCGGAGATACGCAGTATTTT. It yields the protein CASSYSYRDPRTGDTQYF.

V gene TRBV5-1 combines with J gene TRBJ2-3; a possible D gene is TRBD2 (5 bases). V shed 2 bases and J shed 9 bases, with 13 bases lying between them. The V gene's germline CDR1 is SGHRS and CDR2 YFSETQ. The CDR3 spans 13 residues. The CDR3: CASSFPAERTQYF. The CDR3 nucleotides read TGCGCCAGCAGCTTCCCAGCGGAGAGGACGCAGTATTTT.

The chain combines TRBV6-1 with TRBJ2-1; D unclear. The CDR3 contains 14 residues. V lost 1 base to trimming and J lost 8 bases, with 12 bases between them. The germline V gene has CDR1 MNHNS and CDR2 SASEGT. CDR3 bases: TGTGCCAGCAGTGAAGAACTTGCCGGGCATGAGCAGTTCTTC. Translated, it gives CASSEELAGHEQFF.

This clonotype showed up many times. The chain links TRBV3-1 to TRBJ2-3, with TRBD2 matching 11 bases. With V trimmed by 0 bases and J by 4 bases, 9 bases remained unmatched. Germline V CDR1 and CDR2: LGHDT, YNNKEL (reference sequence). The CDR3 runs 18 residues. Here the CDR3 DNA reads TGTGCCAGCAGCCAAGACCAAAGGAGTAGCGGGAGGGCAGATACGCAGTATTTT. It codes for CASSQDQRSSGRADTQYF.

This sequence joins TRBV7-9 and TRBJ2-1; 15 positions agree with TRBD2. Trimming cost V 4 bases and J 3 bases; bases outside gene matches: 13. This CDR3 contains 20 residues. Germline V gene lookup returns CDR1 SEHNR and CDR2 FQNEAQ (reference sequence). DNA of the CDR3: TGTGCCAGCAGCTCATCCTGGGGGACTAGCGGGAGGAGGGGCTACAATGAGCAGTTCTTC. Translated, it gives CASSSSWGTSGRRGYNEQFF.

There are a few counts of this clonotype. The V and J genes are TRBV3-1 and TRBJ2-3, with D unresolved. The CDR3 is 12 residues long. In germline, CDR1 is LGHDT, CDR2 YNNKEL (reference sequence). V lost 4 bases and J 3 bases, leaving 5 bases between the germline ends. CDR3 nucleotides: TGTGCCAGCAGCCGTGAAACAGATACGCAGTATTTT. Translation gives CASSRETDTQYF.

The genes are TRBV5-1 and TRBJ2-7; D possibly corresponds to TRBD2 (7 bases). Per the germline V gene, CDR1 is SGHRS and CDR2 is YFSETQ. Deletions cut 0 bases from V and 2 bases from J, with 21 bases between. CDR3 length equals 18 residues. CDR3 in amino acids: CASSLAGAWAGDPYEQYF. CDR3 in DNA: TGCGCCAGCAGCTTGGCGGGGGCGTGGGCGGGAGATCCCTACGAGCAGTACTTC. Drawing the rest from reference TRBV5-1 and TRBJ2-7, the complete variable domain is KAGVTQTPRYLIKTRGQQVTLSCSPISGHRSVSWYQQTPGQGLQFLFEYFSETQRNKGNFPGRFSGRQFSNSRSEMNVSTLELGDSALYLCASSLAGAWAGDPYEQYFGPGTRLTVT.